This T cell receptor beta chain was found in a study of OX40 agonist ivuxolimab in advanced cancers. Points from the study as a whole: Among patients with partial responses at 0.1-3.0 mg/kg, clonal expansion was among the lowest. More expanded clones were found, on average, in CD8+ than in CD4+ T cells. Dose levels from 0.1 to 3.0 mg/kg saw CD4+ and CD8+ blood T cells expand clonally by week 6.

The CDR3 is 13 residues long. Trimming stripped 5 bases from V and 6 bases from J, with 14 bases between. Germline CDR1 SGDLS, CDR2 YYNGEE. As to this clone: Its antigen is still unknown.

The table came from immunoSEQ multiplex PCR; TCRdb's copy has only in-frame clones and leaves some out. The profile shows some 23,000 clones, approximately 91% of them singletons. This sequence joins TRBV9 and TRBJ1-2; D possibly corresponds to TRBD1 (6 bases). The specimen was CD4+ or CD8+ T cells sorted from blood, collected in a trial of the OX40 agonist ivuxolimab. This TCR was sampled from an adult with an advanced solid tumor such as melanoma, head and neck, liver or kidney cancer. The CDR3 reads CASRRQAEDGYTF. The CDR3 coding sequence is TGTGCCAGCAGACGACAGGCGGAAGATGGCTACACCTTC.